Reported below is one T cell receptor beta chain. The antigen remains unidentified. V lost 6 bases, J lost 5 bases, and 13 bases lay in between. The germline V gene encodes CDR1 MNHNY and CDR2 SVGAGI (reference sequence). The CDR3 runs 13 residues. This sample stems from a study of quantifying T cell responses using KT2 cells. Study details: TCR alpha and beta constant-region primers primed reverse transcription of RNA. A predetermined fluorescence threshold ended the second PCR, run as a qPCR. Study findings and constraints: Detection of KT2 sequences held at the lowest tested level, about one cell per 100,000 PBMC. Very high KT2 spike-in numbers caused saturation in KT2 sequence detection.

The cDNA 3' end received a ligated oligonucleotide with a UMI. An equimolar mix of RC1.1 and RC1.2 primed the beta chain across TRBC1 and TRBC2. From the UMI-ligation and nested PCR reads, TCRdb called clonotypes with MiXCR, one entry per CDR3 protein. The table lists 40,000 to 50,000 distinct CDR3 sequences, 17% of them singletons. KT2, a clone with a known TCR, was spiked into unfractionated PBMC. The chain is built from TRBV6-6 and TRBJ1-2; D is ambiguous. The receptor comes from a human donor. The sample comprised PBMCs spiked with cells of the T cell clone KT2. CDR3 coding DNA: TGTGCCAGCAGCCGCTCGTCCCTTTATGGCTACACCTTC. Encoded protein: CASSRSSLYGYTF.